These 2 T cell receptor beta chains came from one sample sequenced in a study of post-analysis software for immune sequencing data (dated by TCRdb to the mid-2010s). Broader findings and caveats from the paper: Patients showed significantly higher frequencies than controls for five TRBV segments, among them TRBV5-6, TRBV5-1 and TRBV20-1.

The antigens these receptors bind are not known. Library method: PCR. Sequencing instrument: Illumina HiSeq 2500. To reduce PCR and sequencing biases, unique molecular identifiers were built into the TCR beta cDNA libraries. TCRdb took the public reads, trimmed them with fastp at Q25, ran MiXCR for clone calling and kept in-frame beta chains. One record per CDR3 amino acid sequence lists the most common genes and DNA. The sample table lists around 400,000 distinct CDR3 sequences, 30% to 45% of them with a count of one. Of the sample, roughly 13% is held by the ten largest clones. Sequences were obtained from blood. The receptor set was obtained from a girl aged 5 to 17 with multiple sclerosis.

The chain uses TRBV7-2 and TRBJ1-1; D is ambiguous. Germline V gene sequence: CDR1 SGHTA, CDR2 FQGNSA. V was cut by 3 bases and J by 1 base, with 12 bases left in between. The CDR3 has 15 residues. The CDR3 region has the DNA TGTGCCAGCAGCTTTGCCCGATTAGGGAACACTGAAGCTTTCTTT. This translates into CASSFARLGNTEAFF.

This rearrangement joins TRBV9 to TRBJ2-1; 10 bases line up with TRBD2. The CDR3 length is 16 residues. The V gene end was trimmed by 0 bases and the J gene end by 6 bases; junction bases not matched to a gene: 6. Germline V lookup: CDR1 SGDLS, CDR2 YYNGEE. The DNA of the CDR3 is TGTGCCAGCAGCGTAGATCTGGGACTAGCGACCAATGAGCAGTTCTTC. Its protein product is CASSVDLGLATNEQFF.